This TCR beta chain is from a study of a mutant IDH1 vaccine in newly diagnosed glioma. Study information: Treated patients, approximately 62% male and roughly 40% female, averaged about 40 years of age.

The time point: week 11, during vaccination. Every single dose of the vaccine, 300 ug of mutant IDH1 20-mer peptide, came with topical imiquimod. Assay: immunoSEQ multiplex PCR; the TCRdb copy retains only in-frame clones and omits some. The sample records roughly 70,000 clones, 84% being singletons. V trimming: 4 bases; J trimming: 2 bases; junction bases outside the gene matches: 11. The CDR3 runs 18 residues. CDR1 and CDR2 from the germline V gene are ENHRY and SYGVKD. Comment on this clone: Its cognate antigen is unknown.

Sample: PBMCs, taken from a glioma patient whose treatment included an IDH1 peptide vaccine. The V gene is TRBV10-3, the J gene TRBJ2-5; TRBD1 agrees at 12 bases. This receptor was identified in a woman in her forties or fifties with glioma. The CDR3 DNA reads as TGTGCCATCAGTGGGGACAGGGGGCCAGAAATACATCAAGAGACCCAGTACTTC. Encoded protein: CAISGDRGPEIHQETQYF.